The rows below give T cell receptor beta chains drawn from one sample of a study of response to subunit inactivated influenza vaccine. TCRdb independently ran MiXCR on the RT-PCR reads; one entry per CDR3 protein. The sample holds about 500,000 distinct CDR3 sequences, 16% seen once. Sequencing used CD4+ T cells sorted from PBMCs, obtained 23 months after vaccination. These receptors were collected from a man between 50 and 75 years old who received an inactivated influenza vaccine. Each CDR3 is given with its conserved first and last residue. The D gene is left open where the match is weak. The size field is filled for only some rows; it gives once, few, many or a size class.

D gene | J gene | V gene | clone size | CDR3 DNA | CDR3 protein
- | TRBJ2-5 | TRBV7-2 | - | TGTGCCAGCAGCTTAGTCCCAAAGGAGACCCAGTACTTC | CASSLVPKETQYF
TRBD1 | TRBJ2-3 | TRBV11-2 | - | TGTGCCAGCAGCACGGTCAGGGGGCGGCTCACAGATACGCAGTATTTT | CASSTVRGRLTDTQYF
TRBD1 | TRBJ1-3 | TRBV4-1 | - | TGCGCCAGCAGCCAAGAAGGACAGGGCGGAAACACCATATATTTT | CASSQEGQGGNTIYF
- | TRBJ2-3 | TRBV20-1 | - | TGCAGTGCTGTCCGTGTTAGCACAGATACGCAGTATTTT | CSAVRVSTDTQYF
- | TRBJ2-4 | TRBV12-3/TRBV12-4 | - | TGTGCCAGCAGTTTAGTACAAGTAGCCAAAAACATTCAGTACTTC | CASSLVQVAKNIQYF
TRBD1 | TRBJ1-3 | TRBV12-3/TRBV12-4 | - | TGTGCCAGCAGTGCGACAGGGGGAAGAAACACCATATATTTT | CASSATGGRNTIYF
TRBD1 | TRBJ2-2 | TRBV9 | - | TGTGCCAGCAGCGTAGGAGGGGACAGGGAGTTTAACACCGGGGAGCTGTTTTTT | CASSVGGDREFNTGELFF
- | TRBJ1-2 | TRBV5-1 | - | TGCGCCAGCAGCGGCCGTGCTGGTGGCTACACCTTC | CASSGRAGGYTF
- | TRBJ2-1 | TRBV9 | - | TGTGCCAGCAGCGTAGAGGGGGTGGGTTACAATGAGCAGTTCTTC | CASSVEGVGYNEQFF
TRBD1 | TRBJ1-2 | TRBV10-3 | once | TGTGCCATCAGGATCCTGGACAGGACCCATGGCTACACCTTC | CAIRILDRTHGYTF
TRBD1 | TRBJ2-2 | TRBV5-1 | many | TGCGCCAGCAGCTTGGGGACAGGGACCAACACCGGGGAGCTGTTTTTT | CASSLGTGTNTGELFF
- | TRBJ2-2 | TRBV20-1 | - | TGCAGTGCTAGGGAATCGGAGCGAGGGACCGGGGAGCTGTTTTTT | CSARESERGTGELFF
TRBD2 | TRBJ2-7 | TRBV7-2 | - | TGTGCCAGCAGCTTAGGAAGCGGGAGACATAGAGGGTACGAGCAGTACTTC | CASSLGSGRHRGYEQYF
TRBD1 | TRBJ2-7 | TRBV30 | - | TGTGCCTGGAGTGTACTAACAGGGGCCTACGAGCAGTACTTC | CAWSVLTGAYEQYF
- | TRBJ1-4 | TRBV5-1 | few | TGCGCCAGCAGGGCGAGTATTGCAACTAATGAAAAACTGTTTTTT | CASRASIATNEKLFF
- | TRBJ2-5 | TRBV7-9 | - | TGTGCCAGCAGCTTAGCCGGATACACAGGGGAGACCCAGTACTTC | CASSLAGYTGETQYF
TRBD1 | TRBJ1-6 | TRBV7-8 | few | TGTGCCAGCAGCGTCTTGACAGGGCGACATTCACCCCTCCACTTT | CASSVLTGRHSPLHF
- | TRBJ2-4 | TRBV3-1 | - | TGTGCCAGCAGCCAAGGGGCTTTCGGGACTGAAATTCAGTACTTC | CASSQGAFGTEIQYF
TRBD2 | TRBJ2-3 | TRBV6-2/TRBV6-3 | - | TGTGCCAGCAGGCCATGGGAGGCTAGCGGAGCCGTCACAGATACGCAGTATTTT | CASRPWEASGAVTDTQYF
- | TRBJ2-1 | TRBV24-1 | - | TGTGCCACCAGTGATCGGTACGGCTACAATGAGCAGTTCTTC | CATSDRYGYNEQFF
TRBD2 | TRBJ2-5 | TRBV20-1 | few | TGCAGTGCTGAACTAGCGGGAGAGACCCAGTACTTC | CSAELAGETQYF
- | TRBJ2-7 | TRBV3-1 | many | TGTGCCAGCAGCCACCTCAGGAGCTCCTACGAGCAGTACTTC | CASSHLRSSYEQYF
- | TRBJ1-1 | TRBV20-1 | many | TGCAGTGCTAGAAGAAGGGCGGGGCTGACTGAAGCTTTCTTT | CSARRRAGLTEAFF
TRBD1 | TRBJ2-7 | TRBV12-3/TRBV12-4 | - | TGTGCCAGCAGTTTACACGGACAGGGGCCTGACTACGGGCAGTACTTC | CASSLHGQGPDYGQYF
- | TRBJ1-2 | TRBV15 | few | TGTGCCACCAGCAGAGAGACAGCAGACTATGGCTACACCTTC | CATSRETADYGYTF
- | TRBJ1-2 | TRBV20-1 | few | TGCAGTGCTAGCCCGATCAGGGATGGCTACACCTTC | CSASPIRDGYTF
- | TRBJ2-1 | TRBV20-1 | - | TGCAGTGCGGCCCCGGGACCCGACAATGAGCAGTTCTTC | CSAAPGPDNEQFF
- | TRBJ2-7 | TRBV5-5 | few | TGTGCCAGCAGCTGGGGGGGGCTGACCTACGAGCAGTACTTC | CASSWGGLTYEQYF
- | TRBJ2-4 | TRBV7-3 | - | TGTGCCAGCAGCCCCGTTGGGGCTGGAAACATTCAGTACTTC | CASSPVGAGNIQYF
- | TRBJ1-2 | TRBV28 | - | TGTGCCAGCAGTTTTCCGGGGCCGGTCTATGGCTACACCTTC | CASSFPGPVYGYTF
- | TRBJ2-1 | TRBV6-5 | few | TGTGCCAGCAGTTACTCGGCACGCTACAATGAGCAGTTCTTC | CASSYSARYNEQFF
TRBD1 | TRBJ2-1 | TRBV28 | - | TGTGCCAGCACGAGCTCCGGGACAGGGCTGATTAATGAGCAGTTCTTC | CASTSSGTGLINEQFF
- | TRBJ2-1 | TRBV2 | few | TGTGCCAGCATCATGGACGGATTCAGGGAGCAGTTCTTC | CASIMDGFREQFF
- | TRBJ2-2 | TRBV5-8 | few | TGTGCCAGCAGCATACCCGGGACCAACACCGGGGAGCTGTTTTTT | CASSIPGTNTGELFF
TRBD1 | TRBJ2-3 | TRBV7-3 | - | TGTGCCAGCAGCTTATCGGGACAGACCACAGATACGCAGTATTTT | CASSLSGQTTDTQYF
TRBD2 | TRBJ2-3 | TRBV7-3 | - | TGTGCCAGCAGCCAAGCGGGAGGGCCCTCAGATACGCAGTATTTT | CASSQAGGPSDTQYF
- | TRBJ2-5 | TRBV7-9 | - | TGTGCCAGCAGCCTATATGGAGGGGAGACCCAGTACTTC | CASSLYGGETQYF
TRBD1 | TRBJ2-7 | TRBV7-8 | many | TGTGCCAGCAGCACAGACAGGGGGGCCGAGCAGTACTTC | CASSTDRGAEQYF
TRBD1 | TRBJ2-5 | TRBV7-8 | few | TGTGCCAGCAGCCCAGGGGACAGGCTAAGGGAGACCCAGTACTTC | CASSPGDRLRETQYF
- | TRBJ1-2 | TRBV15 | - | TGTGCCACCAGCATTCACAATGGCGGCTACACCTTC | CATSIHNGGYTF
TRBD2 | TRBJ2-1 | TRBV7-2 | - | TGTGCCAGCAGCAAAGTAGCGGGGCAATACAATGAGCAGTTCTTC | CASSKVAGQYNEQFF
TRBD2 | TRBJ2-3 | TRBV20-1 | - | TGCAGTGCTAGACCAGGGACTAATGCAGATACGCAGTATTTT | CSARPGTNADTQYF
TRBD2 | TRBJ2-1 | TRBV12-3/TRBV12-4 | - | TGTGCCAGCAGTTTAAGGCTAGCGGGAGGGCCAAACAATGAGCAGTTCTTC | CASSLRLAGGPNNEQFF
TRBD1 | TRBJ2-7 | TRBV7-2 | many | TGTGCCAGCAGGGCCCGCGGGACAGGGTTCTACGAGCAGTACTTC | CASRARGTGFYEQYF
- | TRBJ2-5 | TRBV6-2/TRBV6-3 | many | TGTGCCAGCAGCGATCTCCGACCCCAGTACTTC | CASSDLRPQYF
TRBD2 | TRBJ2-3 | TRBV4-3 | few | TGCGCCAGCAGCCAAGATCTAGCGGGGATGGCGGATACGCAGTATTTT | CASSQDLAGMADTQYF
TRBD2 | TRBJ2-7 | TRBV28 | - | TGTGCCAGCAGTATCACTAGCGGGAGTGCCGAGCAGTACTTC | CASSITSGSAEQYF
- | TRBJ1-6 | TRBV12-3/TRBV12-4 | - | TGTGCCAGCACCGGCTCCTATAATTCACCCCTCCACTTT | CASTGSYNSPLHF
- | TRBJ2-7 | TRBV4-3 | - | TGCGCCAGCAGCCAAGTGCTTGGGACATACGAGCAGTACTTC | CASSQVLGTYEQYF
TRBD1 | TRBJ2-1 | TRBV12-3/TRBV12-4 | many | TGTGCCAGCAGTAACGGACAGGCAACCTACACTGAGCAGTTCTTC | CASSNGQATYTEQFF
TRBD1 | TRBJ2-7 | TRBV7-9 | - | TGTGCCAGCAGCTGCGCAGGGGGCGCCTTCTCCTACGAGCAGTACTTC | CASSCAGGAFSYEQYF
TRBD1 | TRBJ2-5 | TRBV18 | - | TGTGCCAGCTCACGAGGGACAGGCCAAGAGACCCAGTACTTC | CASSRGTGQETQYF